This T cell receptor (beta chain) was sequenced in a study of shared clonotypes between healthy human individuals (dated by TCRdb to the early 2020s). With respect to the entire study: The cohort comprised two women and three men aged 18 to 49 years. Per donor, three plates each were used for CD4 naive and CD4 memory, two for CD8 naive, and one for CD8 memory. Blood TCR repertoires of five healthy adults were deeply sequenced to estimate repertoire size and the extent of clonotype sharing between individuals. Different laboratories and diverse techniques were used to prepare libraries and sequence TCR repertoires, to increase sequencing depth and limit assay-specific biases. Between about 0.94 and 8.9 billion PBMCs per donor were obtained by leukapheresis. Points the paper makes about the study in general: Rarefaction of sorted-subset datasets indicated incomplete sequencing despite the large sequencing depth. Sampling was limited to blood, and TCR repertoires in tissue likely differ from TCR repertoires in blood. Larger estimated clonotype richness was generally found for naive subsets than for memory subsets. Higher generation probabilities were observed for clonotypes shared by all four sorted-subset donors than for non-shared clonotypes. Pairwise subsampling indicated that sequencing depth was expected to affect the degree of clonotype sharing among donors. About 4.5% of naive CD4, around 3.5% of naive CD8, around 2.3% of memory CD4, and about 0.4% of memory CD8 clonotypes were shared across a few donors. The small number of donors limited the genetic and exposure-history diversity represented.

The donors were healthy, HIV-negative adults with no recently reported acute infections or vaccinations. Every donor was a Caucasian adult living in Nashville, Tennessee, USA. CD4+ T cells were enriched by magnetic negative selection; naive cells were then positively selected on CD45RA, and the negative fraction formed the memory subset. Blood was collected by leukapheresis, and PBMCs were isolated by Ficoll-Histopaque density gradient centrifugation and then cryopreserved in liquid nitrogen vapor phase. Purity and quantity of every magnetically sorted T cell population were checked by analytical flow cytometry. Each sorted fraction had its genomic DNA isolated and then quantified by UV absorbance on a Nanodrop 2000c. Concerning this clone itself: Its antigen has not been determined. No per-base quality is available; no much larger clone lies one base away. Distinct nucleotide sequences in the sample also encode this CDR3.

Using the deep immunoSEQ assay, multiplex PCR amplified TCR CDR3 regions from genomic DNA. Genomic DNA extracted from each cell subset was distributed evenly over all wells of several immunoSEQ 96-well plates, and each plate served as one replicate. Each replicate PCR for sorted subsets received approximately 220 ng genomic DNA, equal to about 30,000 T cell genomes. The purified libraries were quantified using a Qubit 3.0 fluorometer, sized with a Bioanalyzer 2100, and then quantified again using the KAPA Library Quantification kit. Each immunoSEQ 96-well plate was sequenced on its own single-read 150-cycle Illumina NextSeq 550 flow cell. In the original analysis: Because only junctional sequences without quality scores were contained in the immunoSEQ output, filtering matching that applied to full-length reads could not be performed. To assign V/J genes and CDR3, sequences were annotated against IMGT germline references using PyIR, a Python wrapper for IgBLAST v1.9. Reads were removed for weak V/J assignments (E-value above 1e-6), missing CDR3, stop codons, out-of-frame junctions, or ambiguous translated residues. V3J clonotypes were defined as sequences sharing the same inferred V gene, J gene, and CDR3 amino acid sequence. To compute the percentage overlap between repertoires, the number of shared unique clonotypes was divided by the size of the smaller repertoire. Repertoire richness was assessed with RTK rarefaction, the Chao1 estimator, and Recon v2.1 estimates of unobserved clonotypes. OLGA was used to compute generation probabilities for all TCRbeta clonotypes that the gDNA method yielded from four donors. The table was pulled from immuneACCESS by TCRdb, which kept in-frame rearrangements only. Such tables lose some clones; where checked, under half of the loss comes from unresolved V genes, and the rest has no known cause. That table supplies the V and J calls and clone size; D and trimming were determined from the DNA. This sample lists about 660,000 clones; approximately 79% were detected once. The ten largest clones capture over 1.5% of the sample.

V is cut by 1 base and J by 4 bases, and the space between the germline ends is 11 bases. The CDR3 sequence holds 15 residues, the cysteine and phenylalanine included. Only the CDR3 DNA is retained, 45 bases long and in frame from the first base. In the germline V gene, CDR1 corresponds to SGHRS and CDR2 to YFSETQ. The chain employs TRBV5-1 and TRBJ2-2; a weak D assignment points to TRBD1 (6 bases agree). The sample comprised memory CD4+ T cells sorted from blood. The meaning of the sample's cell subset or site label: CD45RA-negative fraction. The sequence derives from a woman younger than 45 in good health. The nucleotides are TGCGCCAGCAGCTTGAGCCAGGGGATCACCGGGGAGCTGTTTTTT. Translated, it reads CASSLSQGITGELFF.